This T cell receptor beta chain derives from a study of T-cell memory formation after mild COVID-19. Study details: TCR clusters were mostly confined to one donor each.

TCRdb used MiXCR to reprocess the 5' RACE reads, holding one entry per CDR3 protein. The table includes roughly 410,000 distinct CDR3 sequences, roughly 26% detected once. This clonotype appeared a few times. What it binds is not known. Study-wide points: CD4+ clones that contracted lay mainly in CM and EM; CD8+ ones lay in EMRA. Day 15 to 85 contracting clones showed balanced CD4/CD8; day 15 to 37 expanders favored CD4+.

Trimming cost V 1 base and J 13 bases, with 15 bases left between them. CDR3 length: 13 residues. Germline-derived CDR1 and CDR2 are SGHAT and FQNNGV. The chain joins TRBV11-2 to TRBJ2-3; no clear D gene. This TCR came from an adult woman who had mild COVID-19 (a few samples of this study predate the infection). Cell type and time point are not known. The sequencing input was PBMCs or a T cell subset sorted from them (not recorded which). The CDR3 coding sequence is TGTGCCAGCAGCTTAGGTGAAGCGCCTGGGAAGTATTTT. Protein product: CASSLGEAPGKYF.